This T cell receptor beta chain was documented in a study of CD8 T cells in Susac syndrome. Random hexamers primed reverse transcription of 0.5 to 1 ug RNA. The method of amplification for TCR beta CDR3 was immunoSEQ multiplex PCR, covering 54 Vbeta and 13 Jbeta. TCRdb re-called the immunoSEQ multiplex PCR reads with MiXCR, one entry per CDR3 protein. The sample lists 210,000 or so distinct CDR3 sequences, around 90% occurring once. CD8+ and CD4+ T cells from blood underwent TCR beta sequencing. The CDR3 contains 12 residues. The germline V gene encodes CDR1 MNHEY and CDR2 SVGAGI. After removal of 7 bases from V and 5 bases from J, the junction contained 4 bases not matched to a gene.

This chain connects TRBV6-5 to TRBJ2-7; TRBD1 matches at 8 bases. The specimen sequenced was CD8+ T cells from PBMCs. The sequence was obtained from a human donor with multiple sclerosis. CDR3 in amino acids: CASTGGLNEQYF. Written as DNA, the CDR3 is TGTGCCAGCACAGGGGGCCTCAACGAGCAGTACTTC.